This TCR beta chain stems from a study of OX40 agonist ivuxolimab in advanced cancers. Notes on the study in general: At 0.1 to 3.0 mg/kg and by week 6, CD4+ and CD8+ T cells in the blood had expanded clonally. Expanded clones tended on average to be more numerous among CD8+ T cells than CD4+.

Germline CDR1 reads SGDLS; CDR2 reads YYNGEE. V was shortened by 7 bases and J by 0 bases, with 11 bases between the two germline ends. CDR3 size: 14 residues. TCRdb's table, derived via immunoSEQ multiplex PCR, lists solely in-frame clones and lacks some. The sample shows tens of thousands of clones, just over 85% of them seen only once. Remarks on this clone: The antigen is not known.

The rearrangement joins TRBV9 to TRBJ1-3; a weak D match, TRBD1 (6 bases). This sample comprised CD4+ or CD8+ T cells sorted from blood, obtained in a trial of the OX40 agonist ivuxolimab. The TCR originated in an adult with an advanced solid tumor such as melanoma, head and neck, liver or kidney cancer. As DNA, the CDR3 is TGTGCCAGCCGAAAGGGGGGCTCTGGAAACACCATATATTTT. It yields the protein CASRKGGSGNTIYF.